This TCR beta chain came from a study of cytomegalovirus exposure and HLA in healthy donors. Findings of the study overall: Roughly even sequencing depth across donors was the assumption behind the presence/absence analyses.

The PCR had 60 Vbeta and 13 Jbeta primers. Produced via immunoSEQ multiplex PCR; TCRdb's table is partial and in-frame only. The table includes about 180,000 clones, about 82% detected once. The CDR3 is 17 amino acids. V lost 0 bases to trimming and J lost 2 bases; unmatched junction nucleotides: 7. The germline V gene encodes CDR1 SGHTA and CDR2 FQGNSA. A few counts support this clone. Its antigen remains unidentified. The sample was PBMCs. The sequence came from a man between 18 and 29 years old in good health and CMV-seronegative. The chain joins TRBV7-2 to TRBJ2-1, with 7 bases that match TRBD2. DNA of the CDR3: TGTGCCAGCAGCTTAGCGTGGTCTAGCGGAGCCTACAATGAGCAGTTCTTC. Amino acids: CASSLAWSSGAYNEQFF. Together with reference TRBV7-2 and TRBJ2-1, the CDR3 gives the full variable domain: GAGVSQSPSNKVTEKGKDVELRCDPISGHTALYWYRQSLGQGLEFLIYFQGNSAPDKSGLPSDRFSAERTGGSVSTLTIQRTQQEDSAVYLCASSLAWSSGAYNEQFFGPGTRLTVL.